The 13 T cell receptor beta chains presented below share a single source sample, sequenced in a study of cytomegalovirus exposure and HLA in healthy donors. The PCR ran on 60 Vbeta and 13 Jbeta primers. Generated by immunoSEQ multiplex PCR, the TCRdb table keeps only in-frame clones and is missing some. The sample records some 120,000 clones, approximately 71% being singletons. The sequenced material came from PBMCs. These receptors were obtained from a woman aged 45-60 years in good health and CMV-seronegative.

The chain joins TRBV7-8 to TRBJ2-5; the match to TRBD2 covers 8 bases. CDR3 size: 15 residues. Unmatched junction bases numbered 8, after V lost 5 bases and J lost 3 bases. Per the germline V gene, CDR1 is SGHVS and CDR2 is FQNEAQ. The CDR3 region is CASSRRAGAKETQYF. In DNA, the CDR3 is TGTGCCAGCAGCCGAAGAGCGGGGGCGAAAGAGACCCAGTACTTC.

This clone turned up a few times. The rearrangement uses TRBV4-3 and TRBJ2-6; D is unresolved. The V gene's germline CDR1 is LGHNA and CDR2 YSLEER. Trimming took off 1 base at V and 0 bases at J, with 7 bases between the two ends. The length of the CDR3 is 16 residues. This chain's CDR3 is CASSQVLSSGANVLTF. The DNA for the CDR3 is TGCGCCAGCAGCCAAGTTTTGAGCTCTGGGGCCAACGTCCTGACTTTC.

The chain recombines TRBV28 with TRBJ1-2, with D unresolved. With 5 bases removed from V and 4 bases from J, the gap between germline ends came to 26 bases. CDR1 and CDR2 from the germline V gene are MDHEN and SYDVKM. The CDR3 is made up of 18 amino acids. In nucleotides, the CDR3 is TGTGCCAGCAGTCCTCACGATCTGGCCCAGACTCCTCTCTATGGCTACACCTTC. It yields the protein CASSPHDLAQTPLYGYTF.

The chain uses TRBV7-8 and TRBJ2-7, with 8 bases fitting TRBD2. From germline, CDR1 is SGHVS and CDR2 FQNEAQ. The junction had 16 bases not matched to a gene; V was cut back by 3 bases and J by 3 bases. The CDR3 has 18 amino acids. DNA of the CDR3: TGTGCCAGCAGCTTCCGAAGTGGGTGGGGGACTAGTATCTACGAGCAGTACTTC. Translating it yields CASSFRSGWGTSIYEQYF.

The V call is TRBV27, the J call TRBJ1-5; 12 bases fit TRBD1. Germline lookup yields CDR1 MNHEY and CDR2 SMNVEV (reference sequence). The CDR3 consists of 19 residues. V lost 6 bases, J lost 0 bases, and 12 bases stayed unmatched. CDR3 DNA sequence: TGTGCCAGCAGGCCCCCGGGACAGGGGGCGGTGGATAGCAATCAGCCCCAGCATTTT. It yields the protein CASRPPGQGAVDSNQPQHF.

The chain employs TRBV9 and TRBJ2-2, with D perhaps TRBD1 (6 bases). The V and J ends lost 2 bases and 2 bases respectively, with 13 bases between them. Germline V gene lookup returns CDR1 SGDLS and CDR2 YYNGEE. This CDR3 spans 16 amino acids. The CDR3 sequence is CASSVQGTTNTGELFF. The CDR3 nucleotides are TGTGCCAGCAGCGTTCAAGGGACAACTAACACCGGGGAGCTGTTTTTT.

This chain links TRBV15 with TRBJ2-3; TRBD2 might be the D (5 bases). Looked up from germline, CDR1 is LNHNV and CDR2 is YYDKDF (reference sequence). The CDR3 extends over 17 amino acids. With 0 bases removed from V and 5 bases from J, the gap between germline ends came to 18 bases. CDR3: CATSRDWSGPEGDTQYF. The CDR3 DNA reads TGTGCCACCAGCAGAGATTGGAGCGGTCCCGAGGGAGATACGCAGTATTTT.

This CDR3 is CASSLLLAGSASTDTQYF. DNA for the CDR3: TGTGCCAGCAGCTTACTCCTAGCGGGATCTGCCAGCACAGATACGCAGTATTTT. V gene TRBV11-2 combines with J gene TRBJ2-3; TRBD2 matches 9 bases. Germline V gene data show CDR1 as SGHAT and CDR2 as FQNNGV. V lost 2 bases and J lost 0; bases outside the gene matches: 9. This CDR3 has 18 amino acids.

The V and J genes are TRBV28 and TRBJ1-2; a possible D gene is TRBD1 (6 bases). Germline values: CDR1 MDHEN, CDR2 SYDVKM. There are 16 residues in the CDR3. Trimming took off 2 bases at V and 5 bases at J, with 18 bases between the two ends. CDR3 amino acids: CASSLVLGDGQYGYTF. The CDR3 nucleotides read TGTGCCAGCAGTTTAGTGTTAGGGGACGGACAGTATGGCTACACCTTC.

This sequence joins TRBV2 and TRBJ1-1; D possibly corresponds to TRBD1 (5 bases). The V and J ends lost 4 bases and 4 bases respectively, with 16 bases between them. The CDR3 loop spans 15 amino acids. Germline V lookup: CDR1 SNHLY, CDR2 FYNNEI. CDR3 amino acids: CASSGQGAVGTEAFF. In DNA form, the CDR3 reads TGTGCCAGCAGTGGTCAGGGCGCGGTGGGCACTGAAGCTTTCTTT.

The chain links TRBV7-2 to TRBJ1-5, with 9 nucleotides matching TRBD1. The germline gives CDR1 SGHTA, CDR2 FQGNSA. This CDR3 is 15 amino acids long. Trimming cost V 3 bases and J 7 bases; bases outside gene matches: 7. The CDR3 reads CASSFTGGVGQPQHF. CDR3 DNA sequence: TGTGCCAGCAGCTTTACAGGGGGCGTCGGGCAGCCCCAGCATTTT.

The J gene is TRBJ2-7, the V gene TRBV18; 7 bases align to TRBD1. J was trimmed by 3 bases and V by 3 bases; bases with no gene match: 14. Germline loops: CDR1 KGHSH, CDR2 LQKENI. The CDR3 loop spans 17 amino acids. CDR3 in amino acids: CASSPDGRQGGYYEQYF. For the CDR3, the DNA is TGTGCCAGCTCACCGGACGGCAGACAGGGTGGCTACTACGAGCAGTACTTC.

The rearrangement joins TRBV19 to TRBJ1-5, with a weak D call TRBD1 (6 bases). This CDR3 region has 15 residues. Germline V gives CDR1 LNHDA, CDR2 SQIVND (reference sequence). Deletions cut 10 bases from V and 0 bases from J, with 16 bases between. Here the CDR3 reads CATRDKFFSNQPQHF. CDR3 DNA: TGTGCCACCCGGGACAAGTTTTTTAGCAATCAGCCCCAGCATTTT. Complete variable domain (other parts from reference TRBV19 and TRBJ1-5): DGGITQSPKYLFRKEGQNVTLSCEQNLNHDAMYWYRQDPGQGLRLIYYSQIVNDFQKGDIAEGYSVSREKKESFPLTVTSAQKNPTAFYLCATRDKFFSNQPQHFGDGTRLSIL.